These T cell receptor beta chains were read from a single sample in a study of neurological immune-mediated disorders. TCRdb re-called the 5' RACE reads with MiXCR, one entry per CDR3 protein. The repertoire holds tens of thousands of distinct CDR3 sequences, roughly 23% seen once, with 25% to 30% in the top ten. Material for sequencing was CD4+ T cells from blood. All receptors derive from a man aged 50-60 years with HTLV-1-associated myelopathy (HAM/TSP). CDR3s include the opening cysteine and the closing phenylalanine or tryptophan. The D gene is left open where the match is weak. Clone size is given for some rows only: seen once, a few or many times, or a class if the clone is expanded.

>.|TRBD1|TRBJ2-1|TRBV11-1|14
CASSPDRDHNEQFF
TGTGCCAGCAGCCCCGACAGGGACCACAATGAGCAGTTCTTC
>many|TRBD1|TRBJ1-1|TRBV7-2|14
CASSSRQGPTEAFF
TGTGCCAGCAGCTCCCGACAGGGTCCGACTGAAGCTTTCTTT
>many|TRBD1|TRBJ2-2|TRBV24-1|17
CATSDTTGDSGTGELFF
TGTGCCACCAGTGATACGACAGGGGACAGCGGCACCGGGGAGCTGTTTTTT
>once|TRBD1|TRBJ2-3|TRBV20-1|15
CSAPGPGQSTDTQYF
TGCAGTGCCCCAGGACCGGGACAGTCCACAGATACGCAGTATTTT
>many|TRBD2|TRBJ2-7|TRBV10-2|19
CASSGPLAGGRTPHGEQYF
TGCGCCAGCAGTGGCCCCCTGGCGGGGGGGAGAACCCCTCATGGCGAGCAGTACTTC
>.|.|TRBJ2-3|TRBV5-1|16
CASSLGGTLSTDTQYF
TGCGCCAGCAGCTTGGGGGGGACCCTCAGCACAGATACGCAGTATTTT
>many|TRBD2|TRBJ2-1|TRBV29-1|17
CSVDGRGGLGSYNEQFF
TGCAGCGTTGATGGGCGGGGGGGCCTGGGCTCCTACAATGAGCAGTTCTTC
>many|.|TRBJ1-2|TRBV7-9|18
CASSLGSAVFLANYGYTF
TGTGCCAGCAGCTTAGGATCGGCAGTTTTCTTAGCTAACTATGGCTACACCTTC
>.|.|TRBJ1-5|TRBV11-2|22
CASSFYICSATPGATGGQPQHF
.
>many|.|TRBJ2-1|TRBV20-1|16
CSARPAEGESYNEQFF
TGCAGTGCTAGGCCCGCAGAGGGGGAGTCCTACAATGAGCAGTTCTTC
>many|.|TRBJ2-5|TRBV10-3|15
CAISVGPGSQETQYF
TGTGCCATCAGCGTAGGACCAGGGTCACAAGAGACCCAGTACTTC
>many|.|TRBJ1-2|TRBV10-3|13
CAISEGANYGYTF
TGTGCCATCAGTGAGGGCGCTAACTATGGCTACACCTTC
>many|.|TRBJ2-2|TRBV24-1|16
CATSDPGRTRTGELFF
TGTGCCACCAGTGACCCGGGACGGACCCGTACCGGGGAGCTGTTTTTT
>many|.|TRBJ2-7|TRBV5-6|14
CASGRRGLIYEQYF
TGTGCCAGCGGCCGCCGGGGTCTGATCTACGAGCAGTACTTC
>few|.|TRBJ2-7|TRBV5-1|14
CASSLQDGTYEQYF
TGCGCCAGCAGCTTACAGGACGGAACCTACGAGCAGTACTTC
>many|TRBD1|TRBJ2-2|TRBV2|14
CASRMDRAAGELFF
TGTGCCAGCAGGATGGACAGGGCCGCCGGGGAGCTGTTTTTT
>many|.|TRBJ1-3|TRBV9|15
CASSPRTDSGNTIYF
TGTGCCAGCAGCCCCCGGACTGATTCTGGAAACACCATATATTTT
>.|.|TRBJ1-6|TRBV20-1|14
CSARRPHQNSPLHF
TGCAGTGCTAGAAGGCCACACCAAAATTCACCCCTCCACTTT
>many|TRBD1|TRBJ1-4|TRBV18|14
CASSLSGQGQKLFF
TGTGCCAGCTCACTTTCCGGACAGGGCCAAAAACTGTTTTTT
>many|.|TRBJ1-1|TRBV3-1|13
CASSLRPGAEAFF
TGTGCCAGCAGCCTTCGGCCTGGCGCTGAAGCTTTCTTT
>many|.|TRBJ1-5|TRBV20-1|14
CSASPGASNQPQHF
TGCAGTGCTAGCCCCGGAGCCAGCAATCAGCCCCAGCATTTT
>many|.|TRBJ2-6|TRBV12-3/TRBV12-4|15
CASSLVPSGANVLTF
TGTGCCAGCAGTTTAGTCCCCTCTGGGGCCAACGTCCTGACTTTC
>many|.|TRBJ1-4|TRBV5-1|11
CASRINEKLFF
TGCGCCAGCAGGATAAATGAAAAACTGTTTTTT
>many|.|TRBJ2-7|TRBV5-5|15
CASSLHDSQGGEQYF
TGTGCCAGCAGCTTACACGATTCACAGGGTGGCGAGCAGTACTTC
>many|.|TRBJ1-1|TRBV2|14
CASLRNGQNTEAFF
TGTGCCAGCCTGAGGAACGGACAAAACACTGAAGCTTTCTTT
>many|.|TRBJ1-4|TRBV29-1|13
CSVEGGRGEKLFF
TGCAGCGTTGAAGGCGGTAGAGGGGAAAAACTGTTTTTT
>many|TRBD1|TRBJ2-1|TRBV12-3/TRBV12-4|16
CASSSPRDRGLNEQFF
TGTGCCAGCAGTTCACCTAGGGACAGGGGGCTTAATGAGCAGTTCTTC
>.|TRBD2|TRBJ2-7|TRBV20-1|15
CSKTGGTASYNEQYF
TGCAGTAAAACCGGGGGGACCGCCTCCTACAATGAGCAGTACTTC
>many|.|TRBJ2-7|TRBV20-1|14
CSFRKTGPGDEQYF
TGCAGTTTCCGTAAGACAGGTCCGGGGGACGAGCAGTACTTC
>many|TRBD1|TRBJ1-5|TRBV12-3/TRBV12-4|15
CASRKTGGSNQPQHF
TGTGCCAGCAGAAAAACAGGGGGTAGCAATCAGCCCCAGCATTTT
>few|.|TRBJ1-1|TRBV18|14
CASSPYDEVTEAFF
TGTGCCAGCTCACCCTATGATGAAGTGACTGAAGCTTTCTTT
>many|.|TRBJ2-5|TRBV5-1|13
CASRATDQETQYF
TGCGCCAGCAGGGCGACTGATCAAGAGACCCAGTACTTC
>many|TRBD1|TRBJ1-6|TRBV20-1|16
CSARSRDRTDNSPLHF
TGCAGTGCACGATCCCGGGACAGGACTGATAATTCACCCCTCCACTTT
>many|.|TRBJ1-2|TRBV20-1|17
CSAKRPPAQSSNYGYTF
TGCAGTGCCAAGAGGCCCCCCGCGCAAAGTTCTAACTATGGCTACACCTTC
>.|TRBD2|TRBJ2-1|TRBV5-1|17
CASRPGTSVGSYNEQFF
TGCGCCAGCAGGCCCGGGACTAGCGTAGGCTCCTACAATGAGCAGTTCTTC
>many|TRBD1|TRBJ1-5|TRBV20-1|15
CSARDTRTGNQPQHF
TGCAGTGCTAGAGACACCCGGACAGGGAATCAGCCCCAGCATTTT
>many|TRBD1|TRBJ1-2|TRBV20-1|15
CSARLRDRGVDGYTF
TGCAGTGCTCGTTTACGGGACAGGGGGGTGGATGGCTACACCTTC
>medium-sized|TRBD2|TRBJ2-1|TRBV5-1|14
CASQLAGTYNEQFF
TGCGCCAGCCAACTAGCGGGGACCTACAATGAGCAGTTCTTC
>many|TRBD1|TRBJ2-7|TRBV6-6|15
CASSSRDRGQDEQYF
TGTGCCAGCAGTAGCCGGGACAGGGGGCAGGACGAGCAGTACTTC
>medium-sized|.|TRBJ2-7|TRBV6-5|16
CASSYSFGAGIYEQYF
TGTGCCAGCAGTTACTCGTTTGGGGCAGGAATCTACGAGCAGTACTTC
>many|.|TRBJ2-2|TRBV5-1|14
CASSLARGTGELFF
TGCGCCAGCAGCTTGGCCAGGGGAACCGGGGAGCTGTTTTTT
>many|.|TRBJ2-1|TRBV3-1|12
CASSRVYNEQFF
TGTGCCAGCAGCCGCGTATACAATGAGCAGTTCTTC
>many|.|TRBJ2-7|TRBV20-1|15
CSARDYERMTYEQYF
TGCAGTGCTAGAGATTACGAGCGTATGACCTACGAGCAGTACTTC
>medium-sized|.|TRBJ1-5|TRBV20-1|17
CSASQKWGGRVGQPQHF
TGCAGTGCTAGTCAGAAGTGGGGGGGCAGGGTAGGTCAGCCCCAGCATTTT
>many|.|TRBJ2-3|TRBV18|14
CASSPDRITDTQYF
TGTGCCAGCTCACCAGACAGAATCACAGATACGCAGTATTTT